This TCR beta chain was obtained from a study of shared clonotypes between healthy human individuals. Notes on the study in general: Investigators collected only blood, and repertoires in tissues likely differ.

The assay used deep level. Profiled with immunoSEQ multiplex PCR; TCRdb holds only in-frame clones, not every one. This sample has more than 450,000 clones; 79% occur once, and the top ten carry over 10%. All donors were healthy HIV-negative adults lacking recent acute infections or vaccinations. Germline CDR1 is SNHLY and CDR2 is FYNNEI. The length of the CDR3 is 14 residues. Trimming stripped 2 bases from V and 4 bases from J, with 6 bases between. Comment on this clone: The antigen is not known.

V and J are TRBV2 and TRBJ1-6; D is undetermined. The sequenced sample consisted of PBMCs. This clonotype originated in a woman aged 40-49 years in good health. Some clones in this sample may be carry-over from other donors' samples. In nucleotides, the CDR3 is TGTGCCAGCAGTGAAAGGCGATATAATTCACCCCTCCACTTT. Its translation: CASSERRYNSPLHF.